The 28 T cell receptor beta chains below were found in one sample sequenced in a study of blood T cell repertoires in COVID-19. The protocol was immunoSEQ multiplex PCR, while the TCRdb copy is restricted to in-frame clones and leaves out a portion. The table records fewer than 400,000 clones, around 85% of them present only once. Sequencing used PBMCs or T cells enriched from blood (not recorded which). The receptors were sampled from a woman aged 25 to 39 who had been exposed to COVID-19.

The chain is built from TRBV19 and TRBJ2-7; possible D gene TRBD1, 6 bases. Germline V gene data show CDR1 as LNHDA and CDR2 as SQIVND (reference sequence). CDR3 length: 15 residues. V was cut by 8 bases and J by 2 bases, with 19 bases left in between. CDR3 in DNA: TGTGCCAGTCAGGCGTGGGCAGGGGACCCCTACGAGCAGTACTTC. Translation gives CASQAWAGDPYEQYF.

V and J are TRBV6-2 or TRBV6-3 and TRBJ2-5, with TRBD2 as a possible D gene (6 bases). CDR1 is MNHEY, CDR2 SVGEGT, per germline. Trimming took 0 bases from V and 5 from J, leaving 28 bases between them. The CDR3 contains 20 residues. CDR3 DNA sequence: TGTGCCAGCAGTTACTCGAGATCCAGCGGGTTGAGGATAGGTGGGGAGACCCAGTACTTC. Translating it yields CASSYSRSSGLRIGGETQYF.

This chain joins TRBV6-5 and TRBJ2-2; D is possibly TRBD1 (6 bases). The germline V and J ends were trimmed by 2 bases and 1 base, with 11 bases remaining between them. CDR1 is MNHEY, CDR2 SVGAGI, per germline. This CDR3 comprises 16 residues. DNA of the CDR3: TGTGCCAGCAGTTACCGGACAGATTTGAACACCGGGGAGCTGTTTTTT. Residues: CASSYRTDLNTGELFF.

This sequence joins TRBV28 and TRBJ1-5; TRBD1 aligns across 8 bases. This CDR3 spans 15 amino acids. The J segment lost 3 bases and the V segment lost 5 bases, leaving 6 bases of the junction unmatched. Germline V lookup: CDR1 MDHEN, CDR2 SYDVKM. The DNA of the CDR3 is TGTGCCAGCAGTCCACGACAGGGGCACAATCAGCCCCAGCATTTT. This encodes CASSPRQGHNQPQHF.

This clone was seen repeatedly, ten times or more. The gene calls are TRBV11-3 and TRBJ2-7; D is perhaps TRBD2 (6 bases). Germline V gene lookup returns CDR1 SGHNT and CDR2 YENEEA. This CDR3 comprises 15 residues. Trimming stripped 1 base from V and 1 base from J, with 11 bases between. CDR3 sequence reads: CASSLGRDESYEQYF. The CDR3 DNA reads TGTGCCAGCAGCTTAGGGAGGGACGAATCCTACGAGCAGTACTTC.

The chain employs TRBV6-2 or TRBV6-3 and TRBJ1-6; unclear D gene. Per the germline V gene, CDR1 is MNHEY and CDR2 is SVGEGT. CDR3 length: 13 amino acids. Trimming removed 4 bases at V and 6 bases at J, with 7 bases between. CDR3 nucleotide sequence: TGTGCCAGCAGTTTGGTCGGTAATTCACCCCTCCACTTT. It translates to CASSLVGNSPLHF.

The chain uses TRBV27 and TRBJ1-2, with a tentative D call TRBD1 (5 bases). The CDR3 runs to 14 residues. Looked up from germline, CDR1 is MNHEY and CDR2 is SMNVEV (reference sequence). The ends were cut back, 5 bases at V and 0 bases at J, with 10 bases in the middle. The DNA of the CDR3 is TGTGCCAGCAGTGCAGGGAGGGCTAACTATGGCTACACCTTC. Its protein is CASSAGRANYGYTF.

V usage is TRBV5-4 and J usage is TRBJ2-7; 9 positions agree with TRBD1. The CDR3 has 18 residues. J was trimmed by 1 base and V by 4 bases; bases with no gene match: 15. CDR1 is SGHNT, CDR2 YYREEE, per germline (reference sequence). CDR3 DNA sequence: TGTGCCAGCAGCGCTCGATTAAATCGGGACAGGGTTTCCTACGAGCAGTACTTC. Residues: CASSARLNRDRVSYEQYF.

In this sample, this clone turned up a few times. The chain's CDR3 is CASSLDTYTEAFF. Written as DNA, the CDR3 is TGTGCCAGCAGTTTGGACACCTACACTGAAGCTTTCTTT. The chain couples TRBV28 to TRBJ1-1, with a possible D match to TRBD1 (5 bases). This CDR3 has 13 amino acids. Germline V gene lookup returns CDR1 MDHEN and CDR2 SYDVKM. V was trimmed by 3 bases and J by 3 bases, leaving 8 bases between them.

CDR3 sequence reads: CASSLFGQGARNSPLHF. The DNA of the CDR3 is TGCGCCAGCAGCTTGTTTGGCCAGGGGGCGAGAAATTCACCCCTCCACTTT. The chain carries TRBV5-1 and TRBJ1-6; TRBD1 aligns across 8 bases. This CDR3 contains 17 residues. The germline V gene encodes CDR1 SGHRS and CDR2 YFSETQ. The V segment lost 1 base and the J segment 7 bases; nucleotides outside the gene matches: 10.

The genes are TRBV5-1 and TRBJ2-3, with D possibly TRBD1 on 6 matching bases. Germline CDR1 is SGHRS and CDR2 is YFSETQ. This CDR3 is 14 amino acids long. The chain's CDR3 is CPNNRDLSTDTQYF. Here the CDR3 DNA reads TGCCCCAACAACAGGGACCTAAGCACAGATACGCAGTATTTT.

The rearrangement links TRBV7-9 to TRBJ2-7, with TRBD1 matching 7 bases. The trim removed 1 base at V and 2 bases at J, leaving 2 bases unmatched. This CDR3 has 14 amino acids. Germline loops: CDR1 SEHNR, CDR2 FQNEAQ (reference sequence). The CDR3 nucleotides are TGTGCCAGCAGCTTAGATCAGGGGGCCTACGAGCAGTACTTC. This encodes CASSLDQGAYEQYF.

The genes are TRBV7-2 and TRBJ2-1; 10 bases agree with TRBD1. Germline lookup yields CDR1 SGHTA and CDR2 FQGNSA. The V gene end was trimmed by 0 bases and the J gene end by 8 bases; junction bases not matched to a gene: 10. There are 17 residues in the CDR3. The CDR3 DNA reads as TGTGCCAGCAGCTTAGCGCGGGGGACAGGGGTGGTGGATGAGCAGTTCTTC. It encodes CASSLARGTGVVDEQFF.

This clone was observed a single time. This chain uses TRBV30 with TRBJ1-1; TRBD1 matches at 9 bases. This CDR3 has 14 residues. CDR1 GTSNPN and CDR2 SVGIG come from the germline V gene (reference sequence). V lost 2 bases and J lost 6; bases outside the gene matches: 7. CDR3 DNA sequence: TGTGCCTGGAGTCACCGGGACAGGGACGCTGAAGCTTTCTTT. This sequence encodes CAWSHRDRDAEAFF.

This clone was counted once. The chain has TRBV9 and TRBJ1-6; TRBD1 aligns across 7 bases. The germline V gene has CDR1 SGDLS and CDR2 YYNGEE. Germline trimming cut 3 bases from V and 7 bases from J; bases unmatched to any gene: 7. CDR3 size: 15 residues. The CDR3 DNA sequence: TGTGCCAGCAGCGATTACAGGGGTCCCAATTCACCCCTCCACTTT. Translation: CASSDYRGPNSPLHF.

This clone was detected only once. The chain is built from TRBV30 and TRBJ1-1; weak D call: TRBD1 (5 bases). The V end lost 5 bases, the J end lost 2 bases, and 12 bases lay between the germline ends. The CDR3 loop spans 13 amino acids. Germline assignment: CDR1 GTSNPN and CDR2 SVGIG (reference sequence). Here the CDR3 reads CAWVRQTNTEAFF. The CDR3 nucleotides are TGTGCCTGGGTGAGACAGACCAACACTGAAGCTTTCTTT.

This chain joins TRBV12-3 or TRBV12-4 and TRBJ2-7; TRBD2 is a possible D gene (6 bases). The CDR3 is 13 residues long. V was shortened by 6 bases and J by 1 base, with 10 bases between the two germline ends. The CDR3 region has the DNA TGTGCCAGCAGCGGGACTCTTTCCTACGAGCAGTACTTC. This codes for CASSGTLSYEQYF.

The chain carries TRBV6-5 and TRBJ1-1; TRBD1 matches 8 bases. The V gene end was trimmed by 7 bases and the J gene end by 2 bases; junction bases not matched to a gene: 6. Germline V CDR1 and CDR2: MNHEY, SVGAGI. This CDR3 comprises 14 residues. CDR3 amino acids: CASNLRGPNTEAFF. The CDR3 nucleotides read TGTGCCAGCAACCTCAGGGGGCCAAACACTGAAGCTTTCTTT.

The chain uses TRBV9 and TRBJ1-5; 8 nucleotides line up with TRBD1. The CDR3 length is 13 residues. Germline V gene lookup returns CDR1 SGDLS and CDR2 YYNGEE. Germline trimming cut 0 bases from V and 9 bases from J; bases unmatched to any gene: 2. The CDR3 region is CASSVGTGSPQHF. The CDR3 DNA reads TGTGCCAGCAGCGTAGGGACAGGGTCGCCCCAGCATTTT.

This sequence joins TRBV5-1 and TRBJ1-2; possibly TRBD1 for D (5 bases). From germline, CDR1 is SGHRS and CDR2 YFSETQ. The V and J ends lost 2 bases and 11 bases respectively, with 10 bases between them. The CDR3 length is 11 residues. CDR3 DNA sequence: TGCGCCAGCAGCTTAGACAGAAGTTACACCTTC. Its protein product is CASSLDRSYTF. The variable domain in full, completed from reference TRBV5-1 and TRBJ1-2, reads KAGVTQTPRYLIKTRGQQVTLSCSPISGHRSVSWYQQTPGQGLQFLFEYFSETQRNKGNFPGRFSGRQFSNSRSEMNVSTLELGDSALYLCASSLDRSYTFGSGTRLTVV.

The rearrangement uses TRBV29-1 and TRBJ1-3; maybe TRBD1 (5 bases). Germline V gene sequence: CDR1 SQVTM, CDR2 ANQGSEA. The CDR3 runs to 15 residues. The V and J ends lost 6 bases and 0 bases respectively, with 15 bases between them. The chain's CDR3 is CSVTGPLSSGNTIYF. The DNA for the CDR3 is TGCAGCGTCACAGGTCCCCTAAGCTCTGGAAACACCATATATTTT.

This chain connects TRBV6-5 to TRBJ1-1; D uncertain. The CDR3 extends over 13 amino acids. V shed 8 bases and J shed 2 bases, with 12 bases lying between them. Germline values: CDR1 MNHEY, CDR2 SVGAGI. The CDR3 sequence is CASQLHVNTEAFF. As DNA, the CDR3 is TGTGCCAGCCAACTACACGTAAACACTGAAGCTTTCTTT.

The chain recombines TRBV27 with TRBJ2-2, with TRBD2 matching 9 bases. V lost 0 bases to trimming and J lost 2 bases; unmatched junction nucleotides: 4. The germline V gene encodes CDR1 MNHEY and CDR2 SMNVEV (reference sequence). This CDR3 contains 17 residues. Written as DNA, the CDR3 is TGTGCCAGCAGTTTATCTAGCGGGAGTGGAAACACCGGGGAGCTGTTTTTT. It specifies CASSLSSGSGNTGELFF.

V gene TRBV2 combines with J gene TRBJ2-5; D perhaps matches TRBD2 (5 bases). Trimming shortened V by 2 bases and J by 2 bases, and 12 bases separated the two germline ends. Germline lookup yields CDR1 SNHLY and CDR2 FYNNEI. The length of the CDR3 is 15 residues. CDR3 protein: CASSESWTRQETQYF. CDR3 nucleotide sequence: TGTGCCAGCAGTGAATCTTGGACTCGTCAAGAGACCCAGTACTTC. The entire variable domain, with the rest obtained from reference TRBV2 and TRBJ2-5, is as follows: EPEVTQTPSHQVTQMGQEVILRCVPISNHLYFYWYRQILGQKVEFLVSFYNNEISEKSEIFDDQFSVERPDGSNFTLKIRSTKLEDSAMYFCASSESWTRQETQYFGPGTRLLVL.

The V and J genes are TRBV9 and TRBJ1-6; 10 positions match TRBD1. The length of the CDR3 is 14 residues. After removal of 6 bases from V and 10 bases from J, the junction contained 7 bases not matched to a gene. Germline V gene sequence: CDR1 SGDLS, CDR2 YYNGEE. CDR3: CASTRDRGGSPLHF. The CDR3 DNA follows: TGTGCCAGCACCCGGGACAGGGGAGGGTCACCCCTCCACTTT. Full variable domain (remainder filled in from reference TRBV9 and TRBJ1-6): DSGVTQTPKHLITATGQRVTLRCSPRSGDLSVYWYQQSLDQGLQFLIQYYNGEERAKGNILERFSAQQFPDLHSELNLSSLELGDSALYFCASTRDRGGSPLHFGNGTRLTVT.

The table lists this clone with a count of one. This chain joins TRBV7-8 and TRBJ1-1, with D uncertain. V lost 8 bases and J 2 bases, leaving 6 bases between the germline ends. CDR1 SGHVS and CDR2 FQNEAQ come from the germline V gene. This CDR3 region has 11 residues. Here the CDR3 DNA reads TGTGCCAGCGTGAGAAACACTGAAGCTTTCTTT. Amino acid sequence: CASVRNTEAFF.

The CDR3 loop reads CASTLLTGGNLYEQYF. The CDR3 DNA sequence: TGTGCCAGCACTCTTCTGACAGGGGGCAACCTCTACGAGCAGTACTTC. The chain carries TRBV27 and TRBJ2-7, with 10 bases fitting TRBD1. From germline, CDR1 is MNHEY and CDR2 SMNVEV (reference sequence). With 7 bases clipped from V and 3 bases from J, the junction kept 12 bases outside the gene matches. This CDR3 is built from 16 residues.

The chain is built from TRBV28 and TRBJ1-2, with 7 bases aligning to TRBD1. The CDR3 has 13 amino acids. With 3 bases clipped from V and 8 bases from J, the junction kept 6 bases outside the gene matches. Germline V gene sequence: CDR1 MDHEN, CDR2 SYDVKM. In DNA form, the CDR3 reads TGTGCCAGCAGTTTGCGACAGGGTTTCGGCTACACCTTC. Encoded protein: CASSLRQGFGYTF.